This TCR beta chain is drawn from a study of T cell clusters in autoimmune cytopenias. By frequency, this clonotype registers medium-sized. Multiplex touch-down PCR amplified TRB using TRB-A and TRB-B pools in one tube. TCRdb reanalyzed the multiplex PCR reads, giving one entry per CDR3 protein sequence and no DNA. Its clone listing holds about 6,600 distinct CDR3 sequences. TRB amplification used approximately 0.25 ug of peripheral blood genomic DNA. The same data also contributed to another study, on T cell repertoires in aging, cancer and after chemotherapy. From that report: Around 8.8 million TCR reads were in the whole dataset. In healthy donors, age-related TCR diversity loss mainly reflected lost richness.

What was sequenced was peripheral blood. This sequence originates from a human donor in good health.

CDR3 residues: CAISEKGQSVSWELFF. The chain combines TRBV10-3 with TRBJ2-2; checking the TCRdb D call of TRBD1 is not possible without DNA. The germline gives CDR1 ENHRY, CDR2 SYGVKD. The CDR3 loop spans 16 amino acids.